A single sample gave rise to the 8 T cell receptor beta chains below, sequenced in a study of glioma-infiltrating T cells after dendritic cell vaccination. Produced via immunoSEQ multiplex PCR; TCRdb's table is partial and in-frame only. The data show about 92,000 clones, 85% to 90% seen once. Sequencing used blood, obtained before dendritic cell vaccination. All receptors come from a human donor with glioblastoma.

The DNA for the CDR3 is TGTGCCAGCAGTGCCTCGACTAGCACAGATACGCAGTATTTT. This encodes CASSASTSTDTQYF. The rearrangement links TRBV2 to TRBJ2-3; no clear D. The CDR3 loop spans 14 amino acids. V lost 4 bases and J 0 bases, leaving 8 bases between the germline ends. Germline V gene data show CDR1 as SNHLY and CDR2 as FYNNEI.

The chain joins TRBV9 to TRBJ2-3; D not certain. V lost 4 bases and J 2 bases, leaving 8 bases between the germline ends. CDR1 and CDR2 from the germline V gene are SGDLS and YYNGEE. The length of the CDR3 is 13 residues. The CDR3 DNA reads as TGTGCCAGCAGCCTCAGATTCACAGATACGCAGTATTTT. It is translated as CASSLRFTDTQYF. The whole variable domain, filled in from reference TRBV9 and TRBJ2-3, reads DSGVTQTPKHLITATGQRVTLRCSPRSGDLSVYWYQQSLDQGLQFLIQYYNGEERAKGNILERFSAQQFPDLHSELNLSSLELGDSALYFCASSLRFTDTQYFGPGTRLTVL.

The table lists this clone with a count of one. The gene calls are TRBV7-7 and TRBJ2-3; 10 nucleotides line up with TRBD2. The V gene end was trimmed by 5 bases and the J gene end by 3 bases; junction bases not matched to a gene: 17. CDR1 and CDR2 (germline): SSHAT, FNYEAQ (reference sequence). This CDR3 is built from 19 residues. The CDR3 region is CASSPMTASSGRWTDTQYF. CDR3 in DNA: TGTGCCAGCAGCCCTATGACTGCATCTAGCGGGAGATGGACAGATACGCAGTATTTT.

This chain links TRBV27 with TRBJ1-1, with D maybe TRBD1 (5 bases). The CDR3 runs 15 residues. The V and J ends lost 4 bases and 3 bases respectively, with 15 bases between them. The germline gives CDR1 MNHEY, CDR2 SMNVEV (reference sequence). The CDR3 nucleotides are TGTGCCAGCAGTTATTCGGACCTCAGGGACACTGAAGCTTTCTTT. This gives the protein CASSYSDLRDTEAFF.

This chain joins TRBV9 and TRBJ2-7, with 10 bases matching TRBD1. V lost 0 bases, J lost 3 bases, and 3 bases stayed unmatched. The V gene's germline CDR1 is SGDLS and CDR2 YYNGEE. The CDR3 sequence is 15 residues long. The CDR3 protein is CASSVGQGAGYEQYF. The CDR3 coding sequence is TGTGCCAGCAGCGTAGGACAGGGGGCCGGCTACGAGCAGTACTTC.

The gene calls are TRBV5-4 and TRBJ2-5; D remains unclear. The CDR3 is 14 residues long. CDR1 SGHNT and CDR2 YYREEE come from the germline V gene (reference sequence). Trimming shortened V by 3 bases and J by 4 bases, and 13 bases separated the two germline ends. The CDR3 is CASSSTRGSETQYF. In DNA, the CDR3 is TGTGCCAGCAGCTCCACTCGAGGTTCAGAGACCCAGTACTTC. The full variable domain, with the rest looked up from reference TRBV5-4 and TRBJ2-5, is ETGVTQSPTHLIKTRGQQVTLRCSSQSGHNTVSWYQQALGQGPQFIFQYYREEENGRGNFPPRFSGLQFPNYSSELNVNALELDDSALYLCASSSTRGSETQYFGPGTRLLVL.

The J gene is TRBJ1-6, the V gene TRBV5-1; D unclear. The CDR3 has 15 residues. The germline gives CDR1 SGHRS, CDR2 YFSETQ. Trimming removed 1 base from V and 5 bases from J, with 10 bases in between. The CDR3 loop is CASSLSGQNNSPLHF. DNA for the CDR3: TGCGCCAGCAGCTTGTCTGGCCAGAATAATTCACCCCTCCACTTT.

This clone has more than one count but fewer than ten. The CDR3 DNA follows: TGTGCCAGCAGTCCGGCCAGGCGGGAGGGCGGCAATGAGCAGTTCTTC. This gives the protein CASSPARREGGNEQFF. The rearrangement links TRBV7-8 to TRBJ2-1; 9 bases agree with TRBD2. The CDR3 loop spans 16 amino acids. CDR1 and CDR2 (germline): SGHVS, FQNEAQ. Trimming took 6 bases from V and 6 from J; bases not matched to a gene: 12.